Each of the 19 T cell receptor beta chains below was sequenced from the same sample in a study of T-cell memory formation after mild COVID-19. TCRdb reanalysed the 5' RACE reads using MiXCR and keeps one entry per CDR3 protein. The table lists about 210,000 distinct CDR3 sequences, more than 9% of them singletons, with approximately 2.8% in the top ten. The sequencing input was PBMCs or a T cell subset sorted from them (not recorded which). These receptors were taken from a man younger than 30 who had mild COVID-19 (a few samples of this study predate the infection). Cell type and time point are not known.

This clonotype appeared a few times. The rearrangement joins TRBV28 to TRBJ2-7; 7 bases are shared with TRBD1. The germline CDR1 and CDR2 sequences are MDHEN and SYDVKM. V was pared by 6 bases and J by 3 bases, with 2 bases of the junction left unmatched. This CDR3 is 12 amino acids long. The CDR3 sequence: CASSRQGYEQYV. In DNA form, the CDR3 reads TGTGCCAGCAGCCGACAGGGCTACGAGCAGTACGTC.

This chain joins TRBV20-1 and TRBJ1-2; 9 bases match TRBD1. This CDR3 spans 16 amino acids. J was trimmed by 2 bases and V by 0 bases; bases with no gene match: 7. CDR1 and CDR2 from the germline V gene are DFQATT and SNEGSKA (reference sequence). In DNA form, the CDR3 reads TGCAGTGCTAGAGAACAGGGGGCAGGGTTGAACTATGGCTACACCTTC. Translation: CSAREQGAGLNYGYTF.

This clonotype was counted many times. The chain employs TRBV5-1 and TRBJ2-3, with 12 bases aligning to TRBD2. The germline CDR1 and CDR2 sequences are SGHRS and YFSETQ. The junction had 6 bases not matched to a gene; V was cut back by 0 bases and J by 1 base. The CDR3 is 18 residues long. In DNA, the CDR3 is TGCGCCAGCAGCTTGGCCATTAGGACTAGCGGGGGCACAGATACGCAGTATTTT. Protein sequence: CASSLAIRTSGGTDTQYF.

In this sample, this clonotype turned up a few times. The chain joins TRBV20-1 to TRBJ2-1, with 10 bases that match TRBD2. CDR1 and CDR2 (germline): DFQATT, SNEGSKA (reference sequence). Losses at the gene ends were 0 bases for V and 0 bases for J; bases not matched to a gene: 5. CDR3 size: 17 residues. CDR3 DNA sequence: TGCAGTGCTAGAGATTCTAGCGGGGGATTCTCCTACAATGAGCAGTTCTTC. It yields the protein CSARDSSGGFSYNEQFF.

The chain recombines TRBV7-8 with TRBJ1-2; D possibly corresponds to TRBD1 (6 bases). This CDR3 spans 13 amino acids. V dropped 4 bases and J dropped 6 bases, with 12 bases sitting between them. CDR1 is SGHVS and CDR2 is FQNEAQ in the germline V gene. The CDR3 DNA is TGTGCCAGCAGCTATGTACAGGGACATGGCTACACCTTC. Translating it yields CASSYVQGHGYTF.

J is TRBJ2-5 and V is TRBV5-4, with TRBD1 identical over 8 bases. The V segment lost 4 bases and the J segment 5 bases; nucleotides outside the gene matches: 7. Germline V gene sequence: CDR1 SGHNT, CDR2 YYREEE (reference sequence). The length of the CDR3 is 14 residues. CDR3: CASSRQGSGETQYF. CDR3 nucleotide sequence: TGTGCCAGCAGCCGACAGGGGTCGGGGGAGACCCAGTACTTC.

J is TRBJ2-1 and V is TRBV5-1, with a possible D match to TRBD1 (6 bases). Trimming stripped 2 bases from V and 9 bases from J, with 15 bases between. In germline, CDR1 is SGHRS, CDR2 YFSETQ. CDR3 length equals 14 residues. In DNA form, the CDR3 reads TGCGCCAGCAGCTTTCTACAGGGTAACAGTGAGCAGTTCTTC. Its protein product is CASSFLQGNSEQFF.

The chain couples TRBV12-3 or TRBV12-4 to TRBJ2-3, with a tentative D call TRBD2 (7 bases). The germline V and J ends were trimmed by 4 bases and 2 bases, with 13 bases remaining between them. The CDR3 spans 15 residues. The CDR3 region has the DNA TGTGCCAGCAGTTCCTGGGGGGGGCCCACAGATACGCAGTATTTT. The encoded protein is CASSSWGGPTDTQYF.

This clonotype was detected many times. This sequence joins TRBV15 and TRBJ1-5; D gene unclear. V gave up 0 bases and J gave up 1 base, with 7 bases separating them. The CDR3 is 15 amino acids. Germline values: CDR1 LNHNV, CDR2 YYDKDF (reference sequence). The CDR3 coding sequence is TGTGCCACCAGCAGAGATACACGGAGCAATCAGCCCCAGCATTTT. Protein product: CATSRDTRSNQPQHF. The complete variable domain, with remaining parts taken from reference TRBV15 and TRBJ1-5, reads DAMVIQNPRYQVTQFGKPVTLSCSQTLNHNVMYWYQQKSSQAPKLLFHYYDKDFNNEADTPDNFQSRRPNTSFCFLDIRSPGLGDTAMYLCATSRDTRSNQPQHFGDGTRLSIL.

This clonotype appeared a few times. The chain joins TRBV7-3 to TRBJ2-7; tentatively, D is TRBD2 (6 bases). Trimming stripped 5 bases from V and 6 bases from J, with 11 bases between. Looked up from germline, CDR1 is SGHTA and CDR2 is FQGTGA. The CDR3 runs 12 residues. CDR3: CASSLLGGEQYF. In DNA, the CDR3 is TGTGCCAGCAGCCTGTTGGGGGGCGAGCAGTACTTC.

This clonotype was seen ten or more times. The CDR3 DNA sequence: TGTGCCAGCAGCCCCAGGGGGGTGGGCGACGAGCAGTACTTC. Encoded protein: CASSPRGVGDEQYF. This chain uses TRBV4-2 with TRBJ2-7; D is perhaps TRBD1 (7 bases). This CDR3 has 14 residues. CDR1 LGHNA and CDR2 YNFKEQ come from the germline V gene. Trimming cost V 4 bases and J 5 bases, with 15 bases left between them.

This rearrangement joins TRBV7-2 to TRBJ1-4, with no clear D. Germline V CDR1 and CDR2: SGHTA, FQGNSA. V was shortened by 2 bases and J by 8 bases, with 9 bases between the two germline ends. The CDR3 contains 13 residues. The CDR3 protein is CASSLFREEKLFF. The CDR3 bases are TGTGCCAGCAGCTTATTTAGGGAGGAAAAACTGTTTTTT.

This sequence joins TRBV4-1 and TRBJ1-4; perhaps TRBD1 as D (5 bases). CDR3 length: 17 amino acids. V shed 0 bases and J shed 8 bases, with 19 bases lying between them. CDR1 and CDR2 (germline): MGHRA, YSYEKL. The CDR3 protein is CASSQDRELSLGEKLFF. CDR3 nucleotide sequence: TGCGCCAGCAGCCAAGACAGGGAATTAAGTTTGGGCGAAAAACTGTTTTTT.

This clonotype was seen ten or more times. CDR3: CSARVGFQPQHF. The CDR3 DNA follows: TGCAGTGCTAGGGTTGGGTTTCAGCCCCAGCATTTT. The rearrangement links TRBV20-1 to TRBJ1-5, with D unresolved. The V end lost 3 bases, the J end lost 6 bases, and 9 bases lay between the germline ends. CDR3 size: 12 residues. Germline V gives CDR1 DFQATT, CDR2 SNEGSKA (reference sequence).

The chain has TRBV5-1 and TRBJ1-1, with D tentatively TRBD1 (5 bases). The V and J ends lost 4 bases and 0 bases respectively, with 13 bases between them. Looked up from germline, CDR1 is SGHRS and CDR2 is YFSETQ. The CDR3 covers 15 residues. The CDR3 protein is CASSLMTDVNTEAFF. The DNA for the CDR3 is TGCGCCAGCAGCCTTATGACAGACGTGAACACTGAAGCTTTCTTT.

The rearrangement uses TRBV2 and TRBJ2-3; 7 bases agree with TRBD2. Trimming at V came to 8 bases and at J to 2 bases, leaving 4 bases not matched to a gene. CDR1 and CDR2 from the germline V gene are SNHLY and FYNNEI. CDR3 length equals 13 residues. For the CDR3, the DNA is TGTGCCAGCGGAGCGGGGCACACAGATACGCAGTATTTT. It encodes CASGAGHTDTQYF.

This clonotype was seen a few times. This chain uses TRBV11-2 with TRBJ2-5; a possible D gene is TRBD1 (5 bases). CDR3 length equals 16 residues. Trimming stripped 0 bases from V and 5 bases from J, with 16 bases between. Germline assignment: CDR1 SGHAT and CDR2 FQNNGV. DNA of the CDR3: TGTGCCAGCAGCTTAGATCGGCCAGGGCGTGGGGAGACCCAGTACTTC. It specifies CASSLDRPGRGETQYF.

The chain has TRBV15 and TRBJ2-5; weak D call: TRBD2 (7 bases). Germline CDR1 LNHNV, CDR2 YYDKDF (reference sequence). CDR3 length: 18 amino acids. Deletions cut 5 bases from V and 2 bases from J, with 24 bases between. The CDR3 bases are TGTGCCACCAGCCGATCTCCCTGGGCCGGGGGGCCTCAAGAGACCCAGTACTTC. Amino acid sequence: CATSRSPWAGGPQETQYF.

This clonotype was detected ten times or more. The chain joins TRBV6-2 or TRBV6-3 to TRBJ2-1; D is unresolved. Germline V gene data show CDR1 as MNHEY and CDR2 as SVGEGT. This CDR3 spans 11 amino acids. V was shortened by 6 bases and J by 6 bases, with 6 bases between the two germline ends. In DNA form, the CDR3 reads TGTGCCAGCAGCTCTAGCAATGAGCAGTTCTTC. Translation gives CASSSSNEQFF.